This T cell receptor (beta chain) appears in the sequencing data of a study of cytomegalovirus exposure and HLA in healthy donors. V shed 4 bases and J shed 6 bases, with 21 bases lying between them. The CDR3 is 16 amino acids. Germline CDR1 KGHSH, CDR2 LQKENI. Each donor was healthy, and each was a bone marrow donor. 60 Vbeta and 13 Jbeta primers were used in PCR. Assay: immunoSEQ multiplex PCR; the TCRdb copy retains only in-frame clones and omits some. The table includes about 36,000 clones, about 53% detected once. This clone was detected once. Its antigen is still unknown. Study results and limitations: Sequencing depth roughly uniform across donors was assumed in presence/absence analyses. A later analysis by the authors found several of the most significant clusters apparently linked to common viral pathogens.

Input material: PBMCs. The chain uses TRBV18 and TRBJ1-1, with D possibly being TRBD1 (5 bases). The TCR originated in a woman between 40 and 55 years old in good health and CMV-seropositive. The CDR3 spells CASSRDRQSFGPEAFF. As DNA, the CDR3 is TGTGCCAGCTCACGCGATCGACAGTCCTTTGGCCCTGAAGCTTTCTTT.